This paragraph reports one T cell receptor (beta chain). Its cognate antigen is unknown. The entry originates in a study of OX40 agonist ivuxolimab in advanced cancers. Regarding the study as a whole: Compared with CD4+, CD8+ T cells on average had more expanded clones. The specificity for antigen of the expanded peripheral T cells was not determined.

Only in-frame clones appear in the TCRdb table, and some are missing; sequencing was by immunoSEQ multiplex PCR. The sample lists about 86,000 clones; about 83% were seen once. The material sequenced was CD4+ or CD8+ T cells sorted from blood, taken in a trial of the OX40 agonist ivuxolimab. The clonotype comes from an adult with an advanced solid tumor such as melanoma, head and neck, liver or kidney cancer.

This CDR3 reads CASSPGREAFF. The CDR3 DNA reads as TGTGCCAGCTCACCAGGGAGAGAAGCTTTCTTT. J is TRBJ1-1 and V is TRBV18, with unresolved D. CDR3 length equals 11 residues. V was clipped by 2 bases and J by 8 bases, with 6 bases between them. The germline V gene encodes CDR1 KGHSH and CDR2 LQKENI.